One sample yielded the 6 T cell receptor beta chains listed below, sequenced in a study of T cells in Graves' hyperthyroidism and ophthalmopathy. RNA transcripts gave rise to amplified TCR beta CDR3 regions. In the first-round RT-PCR of the TCR CDR3, the HTBI primer set was used. TCRdb re-derived calls from the multiplex PCR reads in MiXCR, one entry per CDR3 protein. The repertoire holds hundreds of thousands of distinct CDR3 sequences, with over 15% as singletons. Sequences were obtained from blood. All receptors derive from a woman under 30 with Graves' ophthalmopathy.

V and J are TRBV19 and TRBJ1-2; TRBD1 matches 7 bases. J gave up 3 bases and V 7 bases, and 8 bases lay outside the gene matches. CDR3 length: 14 amino acids. The germline V gene has CDR1 LNHDA and CDR2 SQIVND (reference sequence). This CDR3 reads CASNYRGYHYGYTF. CDR3 in DNA: TGTGCCAGTAATTACAGGGGATATCACTATGGCTACACCTTC.

This clonotype was seen at least ten times. J is TRBJ1-2 and V is TRBV12-3 or TRBV12-4; D unclear. V was shortened by 6 bases and J by 8 bases, with 19 bases between the two germline ends. This CDR3 region has 14 residues. The CDR3 DNA sequence: TGTGCCAGCAGCCGGATGAAGGTCGGCGGCGGCTACACCTTC. Translating gives CASSRMKVGGGYTF.

This sequence joins TRBV11-2 and TRBJ2-1, with 13 bases fitting TRBD2. Trimming cost V 1 base and J 5 bases; bases outside gene matches: 8. The CDR3 runs to 18 residues. The germline V gene encodes CDR1 SGHAT and CDR2 FQNNGV. CDR3 nucleotide sequence: TGTGCCAGCAGCTTAGCGTTTGGGACTAGCGGGGCAAACAATGAGCAGTTCTTC. This sequence encodes CASSLAFGTSGANNEQFF.

This clonotype has ten or more counts. This chain uses TRBV20-1 with TRBJ2-1; D is perhaps TRBD2 (5 bases). This CDR3 is 12 amino acids long. From germline, CDR1 is DFQATT and CDR2 SNEGSKA (reference sequence). V was pared by 4 bases and J by 7 bases, with 11 bases between. CDR3 bases: TGCAGTGCTAAGGACTGGGGTAATGAGCAGTTCTTC. Translation gives CSAKDWGNEQFF.

The chain links TRBV28 to TRBJ1-5, with D perhaps TRBD1 (5 bases). Germline CDR1 MDHEN, CDR2 SYDVKM. V lost 5 bases to trimming and J lost 6 bases, with 17 bases between them. This CDR3 is built from 15 residues. CDR3 nucleotide sequence: TGTGCCAGCAGTGGGGGGGGGAGGGGAGCTCAGCCCCAGCATTTT. This sequence encodes CASSGGGRGAQPQHF. The whole variable domain, remainder taken from reference TRBV28 and TRBJ1-5, is DVKVTQSSRYLVKRTGEKVFLECVQDMDHENMFWYRQDPGLGLRLIYFSYDVKMKEKGDIPEGYSVSREKKERFSLILESASTNQTSMYLCASSGGGRGAQPQHFGDGTRLSIL.

This clonotype was picked up a small number of times. The gene calls are TRBV6-1 and TRBJ1-1; D unclear. The CDR3 has 15 residues. The germline V and J ends were trimmed by 2 bases and 0 bases, with 10 bases remaining between them. Germline lookup yields CDR1 MNHNS and CDR2 SASEGT. The CDR3 DNA sequence: TGTGCCAGCAGTGAACGGGGAAGGATGAACACTGAAGCTTTCTTT. As protein: CASSERGRMNTEAFF.